This TCR beta chain came from a study of early T cells in non-severe SARS-CoV-2 infection. CDR3 size: 15 residues. V lost 3 bases to trimming and J lost 4 bases, with 14 bases between them. Individual cDNA molecules received unique molecular identifiers. TCRdb called the 5' RACE reads again in MiXCR, with one record for every CDR3 protein. The sample has more than 55,000 distinct CDR3 sequences; approximately 13% are singletons. This receptor was obtained from an adult who was a healthcare worker with PCR-confirmed SARS-CoV-2 infection or an uninfected control (not recorded which). The rearrangement uses TRBV12-3 or TRBV12-4 and TRBJ2-3; weak D call: TRBD2 (7 bases). The source material was whole blood. In nucleotides, the CDR3 is TGTGCCAGCAGTTTTGGGAGGGGGTTGGCAGATACGCAGTATTTT. This codes for CASSFGRGLADTQYF.